One and the same sample provided the 16 T cell receptor beta chains below, sequenced in a study of cytomegalovirus exposure and HLA in healthy donors. It was with 60 Vbeta and 13 Jbeta primers that the PCR ran. Clones were read by immunoSEQ multiplex PCR, and TCRdb kept only the in-frame ones, dropping some. This sample has fewer than 200,000 clones, with about four fifths found just once. Sequenced material: PBMCs. The origin of the receptors is a male donor in good health and CMV-seronegative.

The genes are TRBV7-9 and TRBJ1-2, with D possibly being TRBD1 (6 bases). V was pared by 4 bases and J by 2 bases, with 14 bases between. This CDR3 spans 15 amino acids. Germline values: CDR1 SEHNR, CDR2 FQNEAQ (reference sequence). This CDR3 reads CASSSGQTPNYGYTF. The CDR3, as DNA: TGTGCCAGCAGCTCCGGACAGACCCCCAACTATGGCTACACCTTC.

The chain employs TRBV7-9 and TRBJ2-1; D ambiguous. CDR3 length equals 15 residues. Germline V gives CDR1 SEHNR, CDR2 FQNEAQ (reference sequence). Trimming took off 5 bases at V and 4 bases at J, with 15 bases between the two ends. The CDR3 DNA reads as TGTGCCAGCAGCCCCGTCGACTCTGAATACAATGAGCAGTTCTTC. Its protein is CASSPVDSEYNEQFF.

The chain has TRBV7-9 and TRBJ1-1; 10 bases match TRBD1. The germline gives CDR1 SEHNR, CDR2 FQNEAQ (reference sequence). This CDR3 contains 16 residues. Trimming at V came to 5 bases and at J to 0 bases, leaving 6 bases not matched to a gene. CDR3 nucleotide sequence: TGTGCCAGCAGCCCCCCGGGACAGGGGTTGAACACTGAAGCTTTCTTT. Protein: CASSPPGQGLNTEAFF.

The CDR3 bases are TGTGCCAGCAGCCGAGGACTAGCGGGAGCTGAAGATACGCAGTATTTT. Its translation is CASSRGLAGAEDTQYF. This chain joins TRBV7-6 and TRBJ2-3; 13 bases fit TRBD2. Germline values: CDR1 SGHVS, CDR2 FNYEAQ. V lost 5 bases, J lost 5 bases, and 7 bases stayed unmatched. The CDR3 is made up of 16 amino acids.

The genes are TRBV5-4 and TRBJ2-5; 10 nucleotides match TRBD1. CDR3 length equals 17 residues. V shed 4 bases, J shed 7 bases, and the junction held 16 bases outside the gene matches. CDR1 and CDR2 (germline): SGHNT, YYREEE (reference sequence). As DNA, the CDR3 is TGTGCCAGCAGCACCACCGGGACAGGGGCCCGTAGGGGGACCCAGTACTTC. It encodes CASSTTGTGARRGTQYF.

The chain carries TRBV25-1 and TRBJ2-5; TRBD2 might be the D (6 bases). Per germline, CDR1 MGHDK and CDR2 SYGVNS. This CDR3 region has 18 residues. The ends were cut back, 0 bases at V and 5 bases at J, with 22 bases in the middle. The CDR3 region has the DNA TGTGCCAGCAGTGAATATGCACCACTAGCAGCGATGACCGAGACCCAGTACTTC. Its protein product is CASSEYAPLAAMTETQYF.

This clone was seen a single time. The CDR3 sequence is CSVAHSGSSYEQYF. The CDR3 region has the DNA TGCAGCGTGGCCCATAGCGGGAGCTCCTACGAGCAGTACTTC. The V call is TRBV29-1, the J call TRBJ2-7, with 9 bases fitting TRBD2. The V gene's germline CDR1 is SQVTM and CDR2 ANQGSEA. V was clipped by 6 bases and J by 0 bases; unmatched bases: 6. There are 14 residues in the CDR3.

The chain combines TRBV11-3 with TRBJ2-1; 8 bases are a match to TRBD2. Germline loops: CDR1 SGHNT, CDR2 YENEEA. Trimming cost V 1 base and J 12 bases; bases outside gene matches: 5. The length of the CDR3 is 13 residues. As DNA, the CDR3 is TGTGCCAGCAGCTTAGTTTCGGGAGGGGGGCAGTTCTTC. It specifies CASSLVSGGGQFF.

The V and J genes are TRBV5-5 and TRBJ2-5; D is undetermined. Germline CDR1 and CDR2: SGHKS and YYEKEE (reference sequence). Trimming cost V 1 base and J 1 base, with 8 bases left between them. The CDR3 is 14 residues long. CDR3 region: CASSLFGIQETQYF. The CDR3 DNA reads TGTGCCAGCAGCTTGTTCGGTATCCAAGAGACCCAGTACTTC.

V gene TRBV6-1 combines with J gene TRBJ1-3, with unresolved D. Trimming cost V 2 bases and J 8 bases, with 10 bases left between them. CDR1 is MNHNS and CDR2 is SASEGT in the germline V gene. The CDR3 has 13 amino acids. CDR3 bases: TGTGCCAGCAGTGAAACTGGTGGTCACACCATATATTTT. Translated: CASSETGGHTIYF.

The V and J genes are TRBV28 and TRBJ2-7; D possibly corresponds to TRBD1 (6 bases). The CDR3 runs to 15 residues. V dropped 2 bases and J dropped 0 bases, with 11 bases sitting between them. Per the germline V gene, CDR1 is MDHEN and CDR2 is SYDVKM. CDR3 nucleotide sequence: TGTGCCAGCAGTTTAGGGCAGGGGAGCTCCTACGAGCAGTACTTC. Its protein product is CASSLGQGSSYEQYF.

The chain joins TRBV4-2 to TRBJ1-1; D unclear. Trimming pared 5 bases from V and 3 bases from J, leaving 7 bases between. CDR1 and CDR2 from the germline V gene are LGHNA and YNFKEQ. The CDR3 is 12 residues long. The CDR3 nucleotides read TGTGCCAGCAGCTTGCTATACACTGAAGCTTTCTTT. It translates to CASSLLYTEAFF.

The chain has TRBV6-5 and TRBJ2-3, with D perhaps TRBD2 (5 bases). CDR1 and CDR2 (germline): MNHEY, SVGAGI. CDR3 length: 16 amino acids. With 1 base removed from V and 0 bases from J, the gap between germline ends came to 11 bases. The DNA of the CDR3 is TGTGCCAGCAGTTACTGGAGCGGAACTAGCACAGATACGCAGTATTTT. Translating it yields CASSYWSGTSTDTQYF.

This chain uses TRBV7-9 with TRBJ1-2, with a possible D match to TRBD1 (6 bases). The CDR3 has 16 residues. The V end lost 5 bases, the J end lost 6 bases, and 22 bases lay between the germline ends. The germline CDR1 and CDR2 sequences are SEHNR and FQNEAQ (reference sequence). The CDR3 coding sequence is TGTGCCAGCAGCCCCCCGAGGGGGTCGCGAGAAGATGGCTACACCTTC. Protein product: CASSPPRGSREDGYTF.

The V and J genes are TRBV5-5 and TRBJ2-5; TRBD1 might be the D (6 bases). CDR1 and CDR2 (germline): SGHKS, YYEKEE (reference sequence). Trimming took 0 bases from V and 3 from J, leaving 12 bases between them. The CDR3 length is 15 residues. Here the CDR3 reads CASSLGPGVKETQYF. CDR3 bases: TGTGCCAGCAGCTTGGGGCCAGGGGTTAAAGAGACCCAGTACTTC. Full variable domain (outside the CDR3, taken from reference TRBV5-5 and TRBJ2-5): DAGVTQSPTHLIKTRGQQVTLRCSPISGHKSVSWYQQVLGQGPQFIFQYYEKEERGRGNFPDRFSARQFPNYSSELNVNALLLGDSALYLCASSLGPGVKETQYFGPGTRLLVL.

In this sample, this clone turned up once. V and J are TRBV28 and TRBJ1-1, with 8 bases matching TRBD1. With 8 bases clipped from V and 4 bases from J, the junction kept 9 bases outside the gene matches. Germline V gives CDR1 MDHEN, CDR2 SYDVKM. The CDR3 runs 14 residues. The CDR3 loop is CASLLQGAITEAFF. For the CDR3, the DNA is TGTGCCAGCCTACTCCAGGGGGCGATCACTGAAGCTTTCTTT.